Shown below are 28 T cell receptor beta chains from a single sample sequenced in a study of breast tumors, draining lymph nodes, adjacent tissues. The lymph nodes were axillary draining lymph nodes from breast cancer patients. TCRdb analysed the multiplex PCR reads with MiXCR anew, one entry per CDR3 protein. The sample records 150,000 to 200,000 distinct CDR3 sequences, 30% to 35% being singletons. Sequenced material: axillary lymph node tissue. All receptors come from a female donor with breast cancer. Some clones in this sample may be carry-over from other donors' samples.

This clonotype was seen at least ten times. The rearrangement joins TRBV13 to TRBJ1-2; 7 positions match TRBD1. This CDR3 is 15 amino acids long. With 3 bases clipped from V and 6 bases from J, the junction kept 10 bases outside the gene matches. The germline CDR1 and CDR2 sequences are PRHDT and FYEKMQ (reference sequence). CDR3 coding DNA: TGTGCCAGCAGCTTTAGGGAGGGGGCGCGAGATGGCTACACCTTC. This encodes CASSFREGARDGYTF.

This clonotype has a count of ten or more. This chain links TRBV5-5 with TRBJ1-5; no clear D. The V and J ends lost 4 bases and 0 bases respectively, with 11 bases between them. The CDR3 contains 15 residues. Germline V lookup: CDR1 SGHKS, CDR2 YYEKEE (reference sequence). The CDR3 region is CASSRDLYSNQPQHF. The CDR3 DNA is TGTGCCAGCAGCCGCGACCTTTATAGCAATCAGCCCCAGCATTTT.

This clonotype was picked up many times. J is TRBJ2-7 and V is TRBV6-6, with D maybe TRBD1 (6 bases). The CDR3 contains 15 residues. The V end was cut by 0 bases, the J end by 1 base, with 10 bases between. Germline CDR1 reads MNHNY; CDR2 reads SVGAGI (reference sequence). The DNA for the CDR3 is TGTGCCAGCAGTTACTCCGGGACAAGATCCTACGAGCAGTACTTC. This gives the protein CASSYSGTRSYEQYF.

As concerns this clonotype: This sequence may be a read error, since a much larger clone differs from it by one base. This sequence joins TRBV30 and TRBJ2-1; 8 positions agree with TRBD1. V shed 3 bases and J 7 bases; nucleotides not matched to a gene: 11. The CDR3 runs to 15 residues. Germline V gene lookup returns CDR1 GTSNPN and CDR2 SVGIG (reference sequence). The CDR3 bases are TGTGCCTGGAGCCTCCGGGGCAGGGGGCATAATGAGCAGTTCTTC. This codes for CAWSLRGRGHNEQFF.

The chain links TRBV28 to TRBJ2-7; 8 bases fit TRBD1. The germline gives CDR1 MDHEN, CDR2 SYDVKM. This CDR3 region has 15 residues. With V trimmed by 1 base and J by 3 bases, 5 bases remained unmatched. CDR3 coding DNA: TGTGCCAGCAGTTTATCAGGGGGCTACCTCTACGAGCAGTACTTC. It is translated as CASSLSGGYLYEQYF.

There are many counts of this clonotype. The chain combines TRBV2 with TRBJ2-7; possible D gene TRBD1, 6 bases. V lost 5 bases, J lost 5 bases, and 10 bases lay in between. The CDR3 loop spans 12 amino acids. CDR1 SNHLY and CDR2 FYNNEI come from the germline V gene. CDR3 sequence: CASSYRVNEQYF. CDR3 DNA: TGTGCCAGCAGTTACAGGGTTAACGAGCAGTACTTC.

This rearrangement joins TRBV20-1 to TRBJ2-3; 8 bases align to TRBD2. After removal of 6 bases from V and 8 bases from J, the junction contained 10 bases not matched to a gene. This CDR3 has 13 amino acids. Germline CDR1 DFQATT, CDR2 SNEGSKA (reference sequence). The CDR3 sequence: CSALGTRCVTQYF. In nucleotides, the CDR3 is TGCAGTGCCCTGGGGACTAGATGTGTTACGCAGTATTTT.

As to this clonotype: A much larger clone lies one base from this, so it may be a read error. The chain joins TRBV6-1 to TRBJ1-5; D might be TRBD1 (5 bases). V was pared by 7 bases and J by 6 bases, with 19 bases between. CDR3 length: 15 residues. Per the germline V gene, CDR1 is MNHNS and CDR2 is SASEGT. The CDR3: CASKAEQDNCQPQHF. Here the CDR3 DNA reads TGTGCCAGCAAGGCAGAGCAGGACAATTGTCAGCCCCAGCATTTT.

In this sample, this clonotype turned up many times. The CDR3 spells CASSVLGEQYF. CDR3 coding DNA: TGCGCCAGCAGCGTTTTGGGGGAGCAGTACTTC. J is TRBJ2-7 and V is TRBV5-1; D remains unclear. This CDR3 spans 11 amino acids. Trimming shortened V by 4 bases and J by 7 bases, and 9 bases separated the two germline ends. Germline CDR1 SGHRS, CDR2 YFSETQ.

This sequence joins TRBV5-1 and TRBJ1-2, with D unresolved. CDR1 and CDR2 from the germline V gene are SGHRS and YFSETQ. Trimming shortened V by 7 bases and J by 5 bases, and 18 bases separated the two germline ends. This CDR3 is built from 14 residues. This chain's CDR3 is CASASEEGRYGYTF. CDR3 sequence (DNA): TGCGCCAGCGCCAGTGAAGAGGGCCGATATGGCTACACCTTC.

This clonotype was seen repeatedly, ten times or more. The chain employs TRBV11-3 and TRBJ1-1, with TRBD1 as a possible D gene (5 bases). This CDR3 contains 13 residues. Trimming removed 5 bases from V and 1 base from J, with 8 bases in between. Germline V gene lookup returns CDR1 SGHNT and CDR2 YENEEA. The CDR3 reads CASSTQENTEAFF. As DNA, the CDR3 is TGTGCCAGCAGCACACAGGAGAACACTGAAGCTTTCTTT.

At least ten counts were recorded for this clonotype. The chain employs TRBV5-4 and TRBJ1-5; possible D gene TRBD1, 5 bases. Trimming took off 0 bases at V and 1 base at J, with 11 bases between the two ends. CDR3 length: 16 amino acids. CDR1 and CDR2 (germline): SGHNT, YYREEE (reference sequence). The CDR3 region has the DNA TGTGCCAGCAGCTTGGGCGGCCGGGGGAGCAATCAGCCCCAGCATTTT. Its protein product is CASSLGGRGSNQPQHF.

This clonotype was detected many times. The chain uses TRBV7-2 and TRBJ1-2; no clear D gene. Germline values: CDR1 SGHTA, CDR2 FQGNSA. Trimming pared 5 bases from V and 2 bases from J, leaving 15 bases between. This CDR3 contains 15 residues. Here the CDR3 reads CASSAQEGFNYGYTF. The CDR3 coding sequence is TGTGCCAGCAGCGCTCAGGAAGGTTTCAACTATGGCTACACCTTC.

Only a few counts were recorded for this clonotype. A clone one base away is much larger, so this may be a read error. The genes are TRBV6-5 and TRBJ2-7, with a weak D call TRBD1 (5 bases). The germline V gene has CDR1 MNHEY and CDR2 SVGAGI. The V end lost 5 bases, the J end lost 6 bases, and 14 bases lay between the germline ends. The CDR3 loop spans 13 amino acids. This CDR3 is CASSHAGQREQYF. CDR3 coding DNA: TGTGCCAGCAGTCACGCAGGGCAACGCGAGCAGTACTTC.

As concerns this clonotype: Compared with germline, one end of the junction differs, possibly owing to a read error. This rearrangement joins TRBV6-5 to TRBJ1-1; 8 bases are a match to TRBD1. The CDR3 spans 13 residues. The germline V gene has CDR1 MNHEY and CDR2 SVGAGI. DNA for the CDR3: TGTGCCAGCGCTTGGGACAGGAGCACTAAAGCTTTCTTT. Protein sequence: CASAWDRSTKAFF.

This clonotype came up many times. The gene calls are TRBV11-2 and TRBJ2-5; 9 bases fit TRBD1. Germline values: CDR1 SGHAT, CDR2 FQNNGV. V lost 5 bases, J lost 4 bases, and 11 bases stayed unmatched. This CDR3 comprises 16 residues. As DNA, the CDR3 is TGTGCCAGCAGCAAGACCGGGACAGGGTATTTAGAGACCCAGTACTTC. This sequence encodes CASSKTGTGYLETQYF.

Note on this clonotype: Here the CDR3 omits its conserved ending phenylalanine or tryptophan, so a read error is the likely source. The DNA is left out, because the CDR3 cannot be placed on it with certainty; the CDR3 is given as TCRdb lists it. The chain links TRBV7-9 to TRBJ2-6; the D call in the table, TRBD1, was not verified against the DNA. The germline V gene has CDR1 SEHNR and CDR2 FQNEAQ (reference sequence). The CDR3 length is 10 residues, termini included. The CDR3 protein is CASSTDRGRV.

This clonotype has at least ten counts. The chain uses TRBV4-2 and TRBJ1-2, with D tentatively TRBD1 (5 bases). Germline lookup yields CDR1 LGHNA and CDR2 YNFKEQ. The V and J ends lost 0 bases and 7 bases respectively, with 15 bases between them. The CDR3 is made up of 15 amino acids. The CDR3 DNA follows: TGTGCCAGCAGCCAAGATCTAGGCCAGGGCTCTGGCTACACCTTC. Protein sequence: CASSQDLGQGSGYTF.

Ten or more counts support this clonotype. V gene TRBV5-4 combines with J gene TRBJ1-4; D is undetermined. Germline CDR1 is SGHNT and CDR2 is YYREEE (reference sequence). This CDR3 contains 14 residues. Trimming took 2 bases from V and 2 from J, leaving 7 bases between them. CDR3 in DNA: TGTGCCAGCAGCTTTGGACGGACTAATGAAAAACTGTTTTTT. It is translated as CASSFGRTNEKLFF.

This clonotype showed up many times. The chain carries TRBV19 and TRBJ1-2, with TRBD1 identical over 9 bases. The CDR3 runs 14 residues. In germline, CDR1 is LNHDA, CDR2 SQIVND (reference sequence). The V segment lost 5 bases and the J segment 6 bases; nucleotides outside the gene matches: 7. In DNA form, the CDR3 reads TGTGCCAGTAGTGTACAGGGGGCGAGTAATGGCTACACCTTC. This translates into CASSVQGASNGYTF.

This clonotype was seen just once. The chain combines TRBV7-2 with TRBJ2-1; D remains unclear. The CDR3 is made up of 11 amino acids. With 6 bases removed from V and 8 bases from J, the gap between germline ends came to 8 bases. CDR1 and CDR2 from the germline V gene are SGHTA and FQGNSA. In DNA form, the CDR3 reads TGTGCCAGCAGTTCTCGGTATGAGCAGTTCTTC. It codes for CASSSRYEQFF.

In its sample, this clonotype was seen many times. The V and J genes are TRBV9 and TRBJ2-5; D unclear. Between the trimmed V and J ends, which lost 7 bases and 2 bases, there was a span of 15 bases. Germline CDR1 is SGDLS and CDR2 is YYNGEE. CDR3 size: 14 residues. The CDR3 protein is CASSRSLGQETQYF. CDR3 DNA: TGTGCCAGCTCCCGTTCCTTGGGGCAAGAGACCCAGTACTTC.

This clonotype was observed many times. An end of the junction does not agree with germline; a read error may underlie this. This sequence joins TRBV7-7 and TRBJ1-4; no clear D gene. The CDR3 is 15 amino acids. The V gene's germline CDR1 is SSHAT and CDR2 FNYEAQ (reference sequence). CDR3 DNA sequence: TGTGCTAGCAGCTTAGCGCAGGAACCTAACGAAAAACTGTTTTTT. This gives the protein CASSLAQEPNEKLFF.

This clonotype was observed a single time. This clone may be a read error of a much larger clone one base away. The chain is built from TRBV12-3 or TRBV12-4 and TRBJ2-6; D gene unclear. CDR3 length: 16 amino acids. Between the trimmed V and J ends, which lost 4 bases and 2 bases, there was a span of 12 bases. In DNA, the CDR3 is TGTGCCAGCAGTTACTCTATCCACCCTGGGGCCAACGTCCTGACTTTC. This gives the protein CASSYSIHPGANVLTF.

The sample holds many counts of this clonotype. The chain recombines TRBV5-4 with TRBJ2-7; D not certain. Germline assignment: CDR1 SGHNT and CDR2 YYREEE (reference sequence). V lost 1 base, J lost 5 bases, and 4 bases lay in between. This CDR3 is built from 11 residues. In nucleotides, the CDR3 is TGTGCCAGCAGCTTGTACCACGAGCAGTACTTC. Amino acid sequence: CASSLYHEQYF.

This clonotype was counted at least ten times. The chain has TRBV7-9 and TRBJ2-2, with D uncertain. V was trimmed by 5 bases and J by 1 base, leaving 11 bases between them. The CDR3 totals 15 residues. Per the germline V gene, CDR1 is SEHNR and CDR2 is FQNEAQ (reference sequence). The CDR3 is CASSHVGLNTGELFF. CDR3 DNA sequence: TGTGCCAGCAGCCACGTAGGGCTGAACACCGGGGAGCTGTTTTTT.

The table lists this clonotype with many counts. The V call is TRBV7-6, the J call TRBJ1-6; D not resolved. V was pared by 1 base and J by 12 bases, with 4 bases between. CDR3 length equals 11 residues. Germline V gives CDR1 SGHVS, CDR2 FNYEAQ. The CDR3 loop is CASSLGGPLHF. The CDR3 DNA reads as TGTGCCAGCAGCTTAGGGGGACCCCTCCACTTT.

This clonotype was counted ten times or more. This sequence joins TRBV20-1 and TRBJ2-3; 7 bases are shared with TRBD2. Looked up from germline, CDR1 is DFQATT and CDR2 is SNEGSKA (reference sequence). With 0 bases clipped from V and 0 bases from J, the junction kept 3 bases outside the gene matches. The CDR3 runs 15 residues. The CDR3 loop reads CSARERGTSTDTQYF. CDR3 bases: TGCAGTGCTAGAGAGCGGGGGACTAGCACAGATACGCAGTATTTT.